The clone carrying this T cell receptor beta chain has a count of ten or more. Its antigen is not known. This record comes from a study of T cell repertoires in cytomegalovirus infection. For the study at large: Indicated by public TCR beta signatures were CMV infection and matching HLA type.

Germline V CDR1 and CDR2: MNHEY, SMNVEV (reference sequence). V trimming: 7 bases; J trimming: 8 bases; junction bases outside the gene matches: 11. The CDR3 is made up of 14 amino acids. Study-level points and caveats: The study found HLA-C-restricted CMV-specific TCR beta clonotypes dominating the ex vivo response.

TCRdb itself ran the reads through MiXCR, one entry per CDR3 protein. The sample lists about 260,000 distinct CDR3 sequences; less than 9.5% were seen once. Sequenced: PBMCs. The sequence came from a human donor in good health (CMV status not recorded). Some clones in this sample may be carry-over from other donors' samples. The chain has TRBV27 and TRBJ2-7, with TRBD2 matching 10 bases. CDR3: CASTLTSGHPQQYF. Written as DNA, the CDR3 is TGTGCCAGCACCCTGACTAGCGGGCACCCGCAGCAGTACTTC.